This T cell receptor (beta chain) is from a study of T-cell memory formation after mild COVID-19. Whole-study context: For the most part, TCR clusters were specific to one donor. Study findings and constraints: Shrinking CD4+ clones resided mostly in CM and EM, and CD8+ ones in EMRA. Clonal second-wave expansions that peaked on day 37 had unconfirmed SARS-CoV-2 specificity.

With constant-segment primers, 5'RACE yielded cDNA libraries of TCR alpha and TCR beta that carried sample barcodes and UMIs. TCRdb independently ran MiXCR on the 5' RACE reads; one entry per CDR3 protein. The sample lists over 25,000 distinct CDR3 sequences; over 20% were seen once. In this sample, this clonotype turned up many times. Its target is unknown. The germline V gene encodes CDR1 SGHRS and CDR2 YFSETQ. V lost 0 bases and J 0 bases, leaving 10 bases between the germline ends. This CDR3 comprises 16 residues. V and J are TRBV5-1 and TRBJ2-1; D not certain. The TCR was taken from an adult who had mild COVID-19 (a few samples of this study predate the infection). Cell type and time point are not known. The sequenced material came from PBMCs or a T cell subset sorted from them (not recorded which). The CDR3 spells CASSLANSRSYNEQFF. The CDR3 bases are TGCGCCAGCAGCTTGGCCAATTCGCGCTCCTACAATGAGCAGTTCTTC.